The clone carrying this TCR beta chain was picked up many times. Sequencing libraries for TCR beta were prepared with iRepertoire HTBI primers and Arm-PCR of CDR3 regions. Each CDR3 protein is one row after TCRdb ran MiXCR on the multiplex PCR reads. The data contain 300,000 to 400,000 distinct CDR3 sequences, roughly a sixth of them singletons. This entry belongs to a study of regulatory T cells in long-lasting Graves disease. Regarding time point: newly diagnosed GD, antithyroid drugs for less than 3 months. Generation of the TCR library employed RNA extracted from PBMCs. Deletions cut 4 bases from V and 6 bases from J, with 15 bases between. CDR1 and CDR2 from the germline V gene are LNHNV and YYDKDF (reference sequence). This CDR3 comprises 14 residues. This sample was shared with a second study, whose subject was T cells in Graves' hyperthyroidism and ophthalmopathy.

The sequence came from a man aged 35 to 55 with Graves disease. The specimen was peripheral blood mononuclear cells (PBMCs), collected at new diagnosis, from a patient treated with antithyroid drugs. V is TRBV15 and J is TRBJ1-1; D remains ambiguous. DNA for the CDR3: TGTGCCACCAGCAAAGGGTTAGGAACCCCTGAAGCTTTCTTT. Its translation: CATSKGLGTPEAFF. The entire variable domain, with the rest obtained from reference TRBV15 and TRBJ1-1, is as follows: DAMVIQNPRYQVTQFGKPVTLSCSQTLNHNVMYWYQQKSSQAPKLLFHYYDKDFNNEADTPDNFQSRRPNTSFCFLDIRSPGLGDTAMYLCATSKGLGTPEAFFGQGTRLTVV.